What follows are 19 T cell receptor beta chains derived from one specimen sequenced in a study of blood T cell repertoires in COVID-19. Data came from immunoSEQ multiplex PCR; TCRdb stores just in-frame clones and leaves some out. Here the sample spans around 310,000 clones, 90% being singletons. Sequenced: peripheral blood. All receptors derive from a woman in her 40s with COVID-19, enrolled during active disease.

V usage is TRBV7-2 and J usage is TRBJ1-5; the match to TRBD1 covers 8 bases. J gave up 7 bases and V 5 bases, and 7 bases lay outside the gene matches. The CDR3 length is 14 residues. CDR1 and CDR2 from the germline V gene are SGHTA and FQGNSA. The CDR3: CASSPGTGGQPQHF. Here the CDR3 DNA reads TGTGCCAGCAGCCCCGGGACAGGTGGACAGCCCCAGCATTTT.

This chain uses TRBV19 with TRBJ2-7; a weak D match, TRBD1 (7 bases). The V end was cut by 2 bases, the J end by 5 bases, with 16 bases between. Looked up from germline, CDR1 is LNHDA and CDR2 is SQIVND (reference sequence). The CDR3 consists of 15 residues. The CDR3 nucleotides are TGTGCCAGTAGTATACAGGGGGGAAGCTTGGACGAGCAGTACTTC. It is translated as CASSIQGGSLDEQYF. Drawing the rest from reference TRBV19 and TRBJ2-7, the complete variable domain is DGGITQSPKYLFRKEGQNVTLSCEQNLNHDAMYWYRQDPGQGLRLIYYSQIVNDFQKGDIAEGYSVSREKKESFPLTVTSAQKNPTAFYLCASSIQGGSLDEQYFGPGTRLTVT.

The chain employs TRBV25-1 and TRBJ1-1; tentatively, D is TRBD1 (6 bases). Trimming took off 3 bases at V and 2 bases at J, with 13 bases between the two ends. The germline CDR1 and CDR2 sequences are MGHDK and SYGVNS. This CDR3 has 15 residues. The DNA of the CDR3 is TGTGCCAGCAGTGATCCGGTACAGGGAAACACTGAAGCTTTCTTT. Protein: CASSDPVQGNTEAFF.

The chain uses TRBV15 and TRBJ2-3; 16 positions agree with TRBD2. Germline loops: CDR1 LNHNV, CDR2 YYDKDF (reference sequence). V lost 3 bases to trimming and J lost 1 base; unmatched junction nucleotides: 7. The CDR3 spans 19 residues. The CDR3 DNA reads as TGTGCCACCAGCAGCGCCGGGACTAGCGGGGGGGCCCGCACAGATACGCAGTATTTT. Translation gives CATSSAGTSGGARTDTQYF.

The J gene is TRBJ1-2, the V gene TRBV30, with 7 bases that match TRBD1. The CDR3 contains 13 residues. CDR1 and CDR2 from the germline V gene are GTSNPN and SVGIG (reference sequence). J lost 3 bases, V lost 0 bases, and 1 base had no gene match. CDR3 loop: CAWSVGTDYGYTF. The CDR3 DNA follows: TGTGCCTGGAGTGTCGGGACAGACTATGGCTACACCTTC.

The chain carries TRBV9 and TRBJ2-5; TRBD2 matches at 12 bases. The CDR3 contains 15 residues. From germline, CDR1 is SGDLS and CDR2 YYNGEE. With V trimmed by 4 bases and J by 5 bases, 6 bases remained unmatched. Here the CDR3 reads CASSTSGTSGETQYF. The CDR3 DNA is TGTGCCAGCAGCACATCCGGGACTAGCGGGGAGACCCAGTACTTC. Variable domain in full (rest from reference TRBV9 and TRBJ2-5): DSGVTQTPKHLITATGQRVTLRCSPRSGDLSVYWYQQSLDQGLQFLIQYYNGEERAKGNILERFSAQQFPDLHSELNLSSLELGDSALYFCASSTSGTSGETQYFGPGTRLLVL.

This clone has more than one count but fewer than ten. This chain uses TRBV30 with TRBJ1-5, with 11 bases fitting TRBD1. V trimming: 5 bases; J trimming: 6 bases; junction bases outside the gene matches: 3. Germline V gene lookup returns CDR1 GTSNPN and CDR2 SVGIG (reference sequence). The CDR3 runs 13 residues. DNA for the CDR3: TGTGCCTGGGGACAGGGGGCGGCTCAGCCCCAGCATTTT. Protein product: CAWGQGAAQPQHF.

This chain uses TRBV28 with TRBJ1-2; D is undetermined. The CDR3 runs 13 residues. Germline-derived CDR1 and CDR2 are MDHEN and SYDVKM. Trimming shortened V by 6 bases and J by 5 bases, and 13 bases separated the two germline ends. In DNA form, the CDR3 reads TGTGCCAGCAGGGCGGACTTGCCATATGGCTACACCTTC. Amino acid sequence: CASRADLPYGYTF.

The rearrangement links TRBV7-3 to TRBJ2-4; no definite D call. V was trimmed by 5 bases and J by 3 bases, leaving 11 bases between them. The length of the CDR3 is 14 residues. CDR1 and CDR2 from the germline V gene are SGHTA and FQGTGA. CDR3 amino acids: CASSPTIGKNIQYF. CDR3 in DNA: TGTGCCAGCAGCCCTACGATTGGCAAAAACATTCAGTACTTC. The full variable domain, completed using reference TRBV7-3 and TRBJ2-4, is GAGVSQTPSNKVTEKGKYVELRCDPISGHTALYWYRQSLGQGPEFLIYFQGTGAADDSGLPNDRFFAVRPEGSVSTLKIQRTERGDSAVYLCASSPTIGKNIQYFGAGTRLSVL.

V gene TRBV29-1 combines with J gene TRBJ1-1; the D gene is possibly TRBD1 (6 bases). V was shortened by 7 bases and J by 3 bases, with 15 bases between the two germline ends. Germline V CDR1 and CDR2: SQVTM, ANQGSEA. The CDR3 covers 13 residues. The CDR3 nucleotides read TGCAGCGGGGTCAGGGGAGCGTACACTGAAGCTTTCTTT. Translation: CSGVRGAYTEAFF.

This chain links TRBV28 with TRBJ2-5, with D perhaps TRBD1 (6 bases). The CDR3 contains 14 residues. CDR1 is MDHEN and CDR2 is SYDVKM in the germline V gene. Trimming shortened V by 3 bases and J by 2 bases, and 10 bases separated the two germline ends. The CDR3, as DNA: TGTGCCAGCAGTTTGAGCAGGGGACAAGAGACCCAGTACTTC. Translation gives CASSLSRGQETQYF.

This chain links TRBV5-4 with TRBJ2-3; 16 nucleotides match TRBD2. The CDR3 is made up of 18 amino acids. Per germline, CDR1 SGHNT and CDR2 YYREEE (reference sequence). Germline trimming cut 5 bases from V and 1 base from J; bases unmatched to any gene: 7. CDR3 DNA sequence: TGTGCCAGCAGGGGACTAGCGGGGGGGCTTAGTGGCACAGATACGCAGTATTTT. Protein product: CASRGLAGGLSGTDTQYF.

This chain connects TRBV19 to TRBJ1-5; TRBD1 is a possible D gene (5 bases). Between the trimmed V and J ends, which lost 3 bases and 7 bases, there was a span of 19 bases. CDR3 length equals 16 residues. The germline V gene encodes CDR1 LNHDA and CDR2 SQIVND (reference sequence). The CDR3 nucleotides read TGTGCCAGTAGTATTGAATCAGGGAGGATCAGACAGCCCCAGCATTTT. Its translation: CASSIESGRIRQPQHF.

This rearrangement joins TRBV28 to TRBJ1-1, with D uncertain. The germline V gene has CDR1 MDHEN and CDR2 SYDVKM. Trimming removed 6 bases from V and 1 base from J, with 12 bases in between. The CDR3 loop spans 14 amino acids. The CDR3 is CASSQWRGNTEAFF. Here the CDR3 DNA reads TGTGCCAGCAGCCAATGGCGGGGGAACACTGAAGCTTTCTTT.

The chain is built from TRBV7-3 and TRBJ1-2, with TRBD1 identical over 9 bases. The CDR3 loop spans 13 amino acids. The V and J ends lost 5 bases and 8 bases, in that order; junction bases with no gene match: 6. Looked up from germline, CDR1 is SGHTA and CDR2 is FQGTGA. DNA for the CDR3: TGTGCCAGCAGCAATCGGACAGGGGTCGGCTACACCTTC. Protein product: CASSNRTGVGYTF.

This chain uses TRBV19 with TRBJ2-3, with 8 bases fitting TRBD2. From germline, CDR1 is LNHDA and CDR2 SQIVND (reference sequence). The CDR3 has 16 residues. V was clipped by 3 bases and J by 1 base; unmatched bases: 6. CDR3 bases: TGTGCCAGTAGTATTGGTCGGGGGGGCGGCACAGATACGCAGTATTTT. It yields the protein CASSIGRGGGTDTQYF.

The chain employs TRBV27 and TRBJ2-5; D uncertain. Germline loops: CDR1 MNHEY, CDR2 SMNVEV (reference sequence). Trimming took 3 bases from V and 2 from J, leaving 10 bases between them. The CDR3 sequence is 14 residues long. CDR3 amino acids: CASSFFSGQETQYF. The CDR3 nucleotides read TGTGCCAGCAGTTTTTTTTCAGGACAAGAGACCCAGTACTTC.

The gene calls are TRBV11-3 and TRBJ2-7; D not resolved. Germline V gene lookup returns CDR1 SGHNT and CDR2 YENEEA. CDR3 length equals 15 residues. V dropped 1 base and J dropped 0 bases, with 10 bases sitting between them. This CDR3 is CASSLGGTTSYEQYF. In DNA, the CDR3 is TGTGCCAGCAGCTTAGGAGGCACCACCTCCTACGAGCAGTACTTC.

The genes are TRBV9 and TRBJ1-5, with 8 bases identical to TRBD1. The J segment lost 4 bases and the V segment lost 3 bases, leaving 3 bases of the junction unmatched. The CDR3 is made up of 14 amino acids. From germline, CDR1 is SGDLS and CDR2 YYNGEE. The CDR3 here is CASSAGQANQPQHF. CDR3 DNA: TGTGCCAGCAGCGCGGGACAGGCGAATCAGCCCCAGCATTTT.